What follows are 14 T cell receptor beta chains derived from one specimen sequenced in a study of OX40 agonist ivuxolimab in advanced cancers. The protocol was immunoSEQ multiplex PCR, while the TCRdb copy is restricted to in-frame clones and leaves out a portion. The data show about 36,000 clones, about four fifths seen once. This specimen was CD4+ or CD8+ T cells sorted from blood, taken in a trial of the OX40 agonist ivuxolimab. Receptor source: an adult with an advanced solid tumor such as melanoma, head and neck, liver or kidney cancer.

The chain joins TRBV5-1 to TRBJ2-7, with D perhaps matching TRBD1 (5 bases). Germline CDR1 is SGHRS and CDR2 is YFSETQ. Between the trimmed V and J ends, which lost 0 bases and 0 bases, there was a span of 10 bases. This CDR3 comprises 15 residues. The CDR3 coding sequence is TGCGCCAGCAGCTTGGCCGACAGTAGCTCCTACGAGCAGTACTTC. It codes for CASSLADSSSYEQYF.

J is TRBJ2-1 and V is TRBV5-1, with TRBD2 matching over 13 bases. CDR1 and CDR2 (germline): SGHRS, YFSETQ. With 0 bases clipped from V and 5 bases from J, the junction kept 2 bases outside the gene matches. The length of the CDR3 is 16 residues. In DNA form, the CDR3 reads TGCGCCAGCAGCTTGGGGGGACTAGCGGGAAACAATGAGCAGTTCTTC. Translating gives CASSLGGLAGNNEQFF.

Here the CDR3 DNA reads TGTGCCAGCAGCTTGGTCCGGCGACAGGGGGCTGGGGAGCAGTACTTC. Translation gives CASSLVRRQGAGEQYF. The genes are TRBV5-6 and TRBJ2-7; 10 positions agree with TRBD1. The V gene end was trimmed by 0 bases and the J gene end by 7 bases; junction bases not matched to a gene: 10. In germline, CDR1 is SGHDT, CDR2 YYEEEE. This CDR3 has 16 residues.

CDR3 DNA: TGTGCCAGCAGCTTCGGAGCGGGAGGGCCGAGGGAGCAGTACTTC. This translates into CASSFGAGGPREQYF. The gene calls are TRBV5-6 and TRBJ2-7; 10 bases match TRBD2. Germline-derived CDR1 and CDR2 are SGHDT and YYEEEE. V was pared by 2 bases and J by 7 bases, with 9 bases of the junction left unmatched. There are 15 residues in the CDR3.

Only a few counts were recorded for this clone. This chain connects TRBV6-6 to TRBJ1-3; D not resolved. This CDR3 has 14 residues. V lost 4 bases to trimming and J lost 2 bases, with 9 bases between them. Germline V lookup: CDR1 MNHNY, CDR2 SVGAGI (reference sequence). CDR3 protein: CASSSRETGNTIYF. CDR3 DNA sequence: TGTGCCAGCAGTTCCCGAGAAACTGGAAACACCATATATTTT.

The chain employs TRBV6-5 and TRBJ2-2, with TRBD1 identical over 7 bases. Germline V gives CDR1 MNHEY, CDR2 SVGAGI. V gave up 6 bases and J gave up 6 bases; unmatched junction bases: 4. The CDR3 extends over 13 amino acids. Here the CDR3 reads CASSRQGSGELFF. DNA for the CDR3: TGTGCCAGCAGCAGACAGGGATCCGGGGAGCTGTTTTTT.

The V and J genes are TRBV27 and TRBJ1-5; D remains unclear. Looked up from germline, CDR1 is MNHEY and CDR2 is SMNVEV (reference sequence). The CDR3 contains 17 residues. Trimming removed 3 bases from V and 0 bases from J, with 15 bases in between. Here the CDR3 DNA reads TGTGCCAGCAGTTTTTTATCCGGGATACATAGCAATCAGCCCCAGCATTTT. Protein product: CASSFLSGIHSNQPQHF.

The rearrangement joins TRBV19 to TRBJ1-5; TRBD1 agrees at 10 bases. J lost 5 bases, V lost 5 bases, and 6 bases had no gene match. The germline CDR1 and CDR2 sequences are LNHDA and SQIVND (reference sequence). The CDR3 contains 15 residues. The DNA of the CDR3 is TGTGCCAGTAGTCGAGACAGGGGGCCGGATCAGCCCCAGCATTTT. Protein sequence: CASSRDRGPDQPQHF.

The chain couples TRBV5-4 to TRBJ2-2; 16 nucleotides match TRBD2. Germline-derived CDR1 and CDR2 are SGHNT and YYREEE (reference sequence). With 5 bases clipped from V and 7 bases from J, the junction kept 8 bases outside the gene matches. The CDR3 has 17 amino acids. This CDR3 reads CASRWGLAGGQGGELFF. The CDR3 DNA is TGTGCCAGCAGATGGGGACTAGCGGGGGGGCAAGGCGGGGAGCTGTTTTTT.

This clone was seen just once. This chain joins TRBV7-9 and TRBJ2-1; D unresolved. In germline, CDR1 is SEHNR, CDR2 FQNEAQ (reference sequence). The CDR3 covers 13 residues. Trimming shortened V by 1 base and J by 7 bases, and 8 bases separated the two germline ends. In nucleotides, the CDR3 is TGTGCCAGCAGCTTAGTAGGTTTAAATGAGCAGTTCTTC. It is translated as CASSLVGLNEQFF.

The chain links TRBV30 to TRBJ1-2; D perhaps matches TRBD1 (5 bases). The germline V and J ends were trimmed by 5 bases and 8 bases, with 18 bases remaining between them. The CDR3 has 13 residues. Germline V gene data show CDR1 as GTSNPN and CDR2 as SVGIG (reference sequence). The CDR3 sequence: CAWDYGTPKGYTF. In nucleotides, the CDR3 is TGTGCCTGGGACTATGGGACGCCCAAAGGCTACACCTTC.

The chain links TRBV5-1 to TRBJ2-5; the D call may be TRBD1 or TRBD2 (5 bases each). The tail of the sequence fits TRBJ2-7 better, so the J call may be wrong. The germline V gene has CDR1 SGHRS and CDR2 YFSETQ. The CDR3 has 16 residues. CDR3 in DNA: TGCGCCAGCAGCATAAAAACCGGGACCCTAGGAGACGAGCAGTACTTC. This gives the protein CASSIKTGTLGDEQYF.

The chain carries TRBV5-3 and TRBJ2-5; D possibly uses TRBD1 or TRBD2 (6 bases each). Being an ORF, TRBV5-3 has a function that is uncertain. There are 14 residues in the CDR3. Trimming removed 3 bases from V and 4 bases from J, with 13 bases in between. The DNA for the CDR3 is TGTGCCAGAAGCTCCGGAGGGGGTGGAGAGACCCAGTACTTC. Translating gives CARSSGGGGETQYF.

This clone is medium-sized in the sample. The chain carries TRBV7-9 and TRBJ1-5, with a possible D match to TRBD1 (6 bases). Per the germline V gene, CDR1 is SEHNR and CDR2 is FQNEAQ (reference sequence). This CDR3 comprises 14 residues. Trimming removed 6 bases at V and 3 bases at J, with 12 bases between. CDR3 protein: CASSSGQTNQPQHF. CDR3 DNA: TGTGCCAGCAGTTCGGGACAAACCAATCAGCCCCAGCATTTT.